The clone carrying this T cell receptor (beta chain) came up many times. The data derive from a study of regulatory T cells in long-lasting Graves disease. The authors built TCR beta libraries using iRepertoire HTBI primers and Arm-PCR of CDR3 regions. TCRdb called the multiplex PCR reads again in MiXCR, with one record for every CDR3 protein. The table lists approximately 350,000 distinct CDR3 sequences, 16% of them singletons. Stated time point: newly diagnosed GD, antithyroid drugs for less than 3 months. There was RNA extracted from PBMCs, and the TCR library was made from it. The data were also submitted as part of a second study, on T cells in Graves' hyperthyroidism and ophthalmopathy.

This receptor was obtained from a middle-aged man with Graves disease. This material consisted of peripheral blood mononuclear cells (PBMCs), taken at new diagnosis, from a patient treated with antithyroid drugs.

CDR3 in amino acids: CASSRTGVRLGETQYF. For the CDR3, the DNA is TGTGCCAGCAGCAGGACAGGGGTACGACTGGGAGAGACCCAGTACTTC. The V gene is TRBV27, the J gene TRBJ2-5; TRBD1 matches at 9 bases. Germline V gene data show CDR1 as MNHEY and CDR2 as SMNVEV (reference sequence). V lost 6 bases and J lost 4; bases outside the gene matches: 12. The CDR3 runs to 16 residues.